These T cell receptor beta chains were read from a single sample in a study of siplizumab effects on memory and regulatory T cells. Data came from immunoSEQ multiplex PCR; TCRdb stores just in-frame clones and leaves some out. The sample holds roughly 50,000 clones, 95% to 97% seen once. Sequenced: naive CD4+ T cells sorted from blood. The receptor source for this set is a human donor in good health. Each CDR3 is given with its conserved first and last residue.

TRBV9 CASSIPGGVKSDTQYF
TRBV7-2 CASSLKETQYF
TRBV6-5 CASRLDRDINQPQHF
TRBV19 CASSRTGARYGYTF
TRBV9 CASSEQGLNTEAFF
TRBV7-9 CASSPSNYEQYF
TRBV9 CASSVVGDTQYF
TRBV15 CATIRGTEAFF
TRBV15 CATSRERGFNEQFF
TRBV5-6 CASSGGLGEQYF
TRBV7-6 CASTGAAQETQYF
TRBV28 CASSPKGAGSYEQYF
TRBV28 CATHSRDRVTEAFF
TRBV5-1 CASSLVPGQGTVQYF
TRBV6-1 CASSEEDRRRNTIYF
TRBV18 CASSADRNTEAFF
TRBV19 CASSTDTRDSAFF
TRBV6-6 CASSFLKETQYF
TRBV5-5 CASSLAGFGEQFF
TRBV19 CASSTTGNGNQPQHF
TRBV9 CASSGVFREGYGANVLTF
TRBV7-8 CASSLAAGNEQYF
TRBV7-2 CASSYGGRNYEQYF
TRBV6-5 CASGRSPDTGELFF
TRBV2 CASQDRQTNYEQYF
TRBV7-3 CARPTRGYTF
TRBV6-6 CASRGPGQQGYTF
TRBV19 CASSIALGGLPYNEQFF
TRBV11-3 CASSRRGHNEQYF
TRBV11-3 CASSSQGRSTDTQYF
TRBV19 CASQAGVGNQPQHF
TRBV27 CASRSGGNYEQYF
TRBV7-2 CASSIFRGANYGYTF
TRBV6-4 CASSVPLLAGDGDEQFF
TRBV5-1 CASSLGQGQYQETQYF
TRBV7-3 CASSTSSQSLQYF
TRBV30 CAWTGGSPGNTIYF
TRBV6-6 CASSYSGQGDGYTF
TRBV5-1 CASSSRLAGRKTQYF
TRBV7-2 CASSLTAHQPQHF